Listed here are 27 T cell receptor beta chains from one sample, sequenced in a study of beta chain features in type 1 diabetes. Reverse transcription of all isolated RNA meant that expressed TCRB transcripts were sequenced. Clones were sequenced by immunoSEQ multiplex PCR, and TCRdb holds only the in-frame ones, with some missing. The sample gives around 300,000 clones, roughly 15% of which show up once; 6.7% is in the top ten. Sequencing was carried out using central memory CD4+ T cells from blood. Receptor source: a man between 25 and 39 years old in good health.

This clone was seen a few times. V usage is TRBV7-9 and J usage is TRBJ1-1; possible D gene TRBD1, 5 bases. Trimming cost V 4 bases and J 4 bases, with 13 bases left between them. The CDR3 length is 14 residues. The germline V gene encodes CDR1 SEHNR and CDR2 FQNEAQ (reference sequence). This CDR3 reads CASSSQVGSTEAFF. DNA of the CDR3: TGTGCCAGCAGCTCACAGGTCGGATCCACTGAAGCTTTCTTT. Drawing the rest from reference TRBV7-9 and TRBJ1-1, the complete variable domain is DTGVSQNPRHKITKRGQNVTFRCDPISEHNRLYWYRQTLGQGPEFLTYFQNEAQLEKSRLLSDRFSAERPKGSFSTLEIQRTEQGDSAMYLCASSSQVGSTEAFFGQGTRLTVV.

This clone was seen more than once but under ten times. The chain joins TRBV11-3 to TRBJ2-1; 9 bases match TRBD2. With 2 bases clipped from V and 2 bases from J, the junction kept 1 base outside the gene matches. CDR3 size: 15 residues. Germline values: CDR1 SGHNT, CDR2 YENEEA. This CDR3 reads CASSLLAGAYNEQFF. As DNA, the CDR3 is TGTGCCAGCAGCTTATTAGCGGGAGCCTACAATGAGCAGTTCTTC.

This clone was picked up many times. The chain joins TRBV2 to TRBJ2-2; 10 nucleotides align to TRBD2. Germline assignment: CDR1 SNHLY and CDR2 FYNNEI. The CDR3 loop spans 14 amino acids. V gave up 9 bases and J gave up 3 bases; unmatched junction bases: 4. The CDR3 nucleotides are TGTGCCAGTAGGACTAGCGGTCACACCGGGGAGCTGTTTTTT. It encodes CASRTSGHTGELFF.

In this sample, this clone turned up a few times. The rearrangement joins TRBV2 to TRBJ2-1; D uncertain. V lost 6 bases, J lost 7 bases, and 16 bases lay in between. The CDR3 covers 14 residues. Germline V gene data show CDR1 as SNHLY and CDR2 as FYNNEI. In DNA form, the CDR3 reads TGTGCCAGCAGGGATTCAGCCCAAAAGAATGAGCAGTTCTTC. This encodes CASRDSAQKNEQFF.

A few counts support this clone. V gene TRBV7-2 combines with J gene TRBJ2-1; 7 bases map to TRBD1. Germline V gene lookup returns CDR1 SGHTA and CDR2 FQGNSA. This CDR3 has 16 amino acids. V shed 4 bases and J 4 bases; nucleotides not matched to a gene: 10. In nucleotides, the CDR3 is TGTGCCAGCAGCTACCGACGACAGGGACAATACAATGAGCAGTTCTTC. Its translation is CASSYRRQGQYNEQFF.

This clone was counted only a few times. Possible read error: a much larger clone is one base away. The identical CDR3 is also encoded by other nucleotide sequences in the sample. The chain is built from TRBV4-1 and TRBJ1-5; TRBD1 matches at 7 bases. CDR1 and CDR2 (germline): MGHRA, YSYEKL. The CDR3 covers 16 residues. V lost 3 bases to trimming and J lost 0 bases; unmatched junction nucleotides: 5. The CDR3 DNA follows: TGCGCCAGCAGCCAGACACAGGGGTATAGCAATCAGCCCCAGCATTTT. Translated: CASSQTQGYSNQPQHF.

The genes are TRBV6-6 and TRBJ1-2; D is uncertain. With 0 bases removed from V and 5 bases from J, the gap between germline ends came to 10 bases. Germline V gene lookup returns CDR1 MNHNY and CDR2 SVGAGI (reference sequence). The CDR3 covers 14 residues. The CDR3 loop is CASSYSEVSYGYTF. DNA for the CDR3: TGTGCCAGCAGTTACTCTGAGGTTTCGTATGGCTACACCTTC.

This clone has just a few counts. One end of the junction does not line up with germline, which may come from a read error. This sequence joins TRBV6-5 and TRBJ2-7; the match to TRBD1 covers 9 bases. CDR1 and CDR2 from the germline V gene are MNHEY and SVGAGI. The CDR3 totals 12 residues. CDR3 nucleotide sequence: TGTGCCAGCAGTGAACCTACCAGACAGGGGGACTTC. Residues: CASSEPTRQGDF.

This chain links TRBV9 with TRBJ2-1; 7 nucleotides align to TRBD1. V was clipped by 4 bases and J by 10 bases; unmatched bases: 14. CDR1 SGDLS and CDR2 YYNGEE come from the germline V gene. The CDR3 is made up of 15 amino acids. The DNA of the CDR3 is TGTGCCAGCAGCACAGACCCGGACAGGACTCGGGAGCAGTTCTTC. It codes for CASSTDPDRTREQFF.

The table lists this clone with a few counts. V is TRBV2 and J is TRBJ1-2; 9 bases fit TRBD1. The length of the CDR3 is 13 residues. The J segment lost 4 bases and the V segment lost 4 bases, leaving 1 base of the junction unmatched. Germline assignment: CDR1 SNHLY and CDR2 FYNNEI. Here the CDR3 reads CASSGQGVYGYTF. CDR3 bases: TGTGCCAGCAGTGGACAGGGGGTCTATGGCTACACCTTC.

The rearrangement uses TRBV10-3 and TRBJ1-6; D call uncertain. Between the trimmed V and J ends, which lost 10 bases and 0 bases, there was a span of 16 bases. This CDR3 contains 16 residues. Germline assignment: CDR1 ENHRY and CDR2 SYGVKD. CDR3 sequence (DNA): TGTGCCAGCAGAGAAAGGGCGGGCTCCTATAATTCACCCCTCCACTTT. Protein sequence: CASRERAGSYNSPLHF.

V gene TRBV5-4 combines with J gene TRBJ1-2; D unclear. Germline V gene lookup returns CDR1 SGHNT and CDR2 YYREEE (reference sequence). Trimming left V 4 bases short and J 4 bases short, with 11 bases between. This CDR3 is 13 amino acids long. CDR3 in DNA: TGTGCCAGCAGCCGGGTGGGGATCTATGGCTACACCTTC. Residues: CASSRVGIYGYTF.

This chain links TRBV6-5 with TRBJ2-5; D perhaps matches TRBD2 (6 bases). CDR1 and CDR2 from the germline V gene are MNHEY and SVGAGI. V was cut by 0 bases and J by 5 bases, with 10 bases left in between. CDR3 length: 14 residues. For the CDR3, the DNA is TGTGCCAGCAGTTACTCGGTAGGGAGGGAGACCCAGTACTTC. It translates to CASSYSVGRETQYF.

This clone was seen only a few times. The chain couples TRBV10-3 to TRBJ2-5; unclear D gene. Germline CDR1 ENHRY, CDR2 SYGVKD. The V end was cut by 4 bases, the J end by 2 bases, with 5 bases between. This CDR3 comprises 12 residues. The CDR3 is CAISGQQETQYF. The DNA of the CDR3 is TGTGCCATCAGTGGACAACAAGAGACCCAGTACTTC.

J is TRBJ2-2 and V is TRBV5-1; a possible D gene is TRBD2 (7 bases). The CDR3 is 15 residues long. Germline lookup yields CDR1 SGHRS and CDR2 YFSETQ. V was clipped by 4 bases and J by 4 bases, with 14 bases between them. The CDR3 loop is CASSPGGPSTGELFF. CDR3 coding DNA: TGCGCCAGCAGCCCCGGGGGGCCTAGCACCGGGGAGCTGTTTTTT.

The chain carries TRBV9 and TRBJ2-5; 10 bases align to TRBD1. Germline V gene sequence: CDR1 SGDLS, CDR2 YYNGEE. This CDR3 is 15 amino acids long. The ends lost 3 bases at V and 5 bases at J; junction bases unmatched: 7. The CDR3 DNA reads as TGTGCCAGCAGCGCCGGGACAGGGGTGTCGGAGACCCAGTACTTC. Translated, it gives CASSAGTGVSETQYF. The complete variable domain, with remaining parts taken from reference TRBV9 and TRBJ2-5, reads DSGVTQTPKHLITATGQRVTLRCSPRSGDLSVYWYQQSLDQGLQFLIQYYNGEERAKGNILERFSAQQFPDLHSELNLSSLELGDSALYFCASSAGTGVSETQYFGPGTRLLVL.

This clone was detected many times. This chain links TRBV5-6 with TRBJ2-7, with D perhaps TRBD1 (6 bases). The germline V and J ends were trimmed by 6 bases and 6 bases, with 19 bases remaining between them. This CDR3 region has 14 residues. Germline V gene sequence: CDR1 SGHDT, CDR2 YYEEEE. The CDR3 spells CASTIGAGEAEQYF. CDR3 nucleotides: TGTGCCAGCACCATCGGGGCAGGGGAAGCCGAGCAGTACTTC.

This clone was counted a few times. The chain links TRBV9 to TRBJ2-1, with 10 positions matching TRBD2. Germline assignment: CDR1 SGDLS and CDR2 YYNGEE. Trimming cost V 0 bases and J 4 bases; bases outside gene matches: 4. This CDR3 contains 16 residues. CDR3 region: CASSVEASGRYNEQFF. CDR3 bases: TGTGCCAGCAGCGTAGAAGCTAGCGGGAGATACAATGAGCAGTTCTTC. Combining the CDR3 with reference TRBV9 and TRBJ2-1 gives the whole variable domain DSGVTQTPKHLITATGQRVTLRCSPRSGDLSVYWYQQSLDQGLQFLIQYYNGEERAKGNILERFSAQQFPDLHSELNLSSLELGDSALYFCASSVEASGRYNEQFFGPGTRLTVL.

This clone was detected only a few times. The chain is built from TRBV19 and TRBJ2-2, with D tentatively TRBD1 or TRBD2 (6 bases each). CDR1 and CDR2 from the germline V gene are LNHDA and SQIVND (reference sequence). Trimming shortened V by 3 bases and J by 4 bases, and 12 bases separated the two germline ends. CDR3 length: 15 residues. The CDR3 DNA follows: TGTGCCAGTAGTATCGGAGGGGGTGTCACCGGGGAGCTGTTTTTT. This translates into CASSIGGGVTGELFF.

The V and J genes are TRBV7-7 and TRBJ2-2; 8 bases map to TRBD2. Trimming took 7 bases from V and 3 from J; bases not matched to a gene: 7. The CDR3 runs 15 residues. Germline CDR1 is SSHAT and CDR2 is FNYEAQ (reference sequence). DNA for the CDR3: TGTGCCAGCAAAATCCGGGAGGGGGACACCGGGGAGCTGTTTTTT. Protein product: CASKIREGDTGELFF. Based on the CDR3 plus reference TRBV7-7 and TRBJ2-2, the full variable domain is GAGVSQSPRYKVTKRGQDVTLRCDPISSHATLYWYQQALGQGPEFLTYFNYEAQPDKSGLPSDRFSAERPEGSISTLTIQRTEQRDSAMYRCASKIREGDTGELFFGEGSRLTVL.

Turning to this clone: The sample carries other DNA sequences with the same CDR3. The DNA for the CDR3 is TGTGCCAGCTCACCGGGCAGTAATCAGCCCCAGCATTTT. Translated: CASSPGSNQPQHF. J is TRBJ1-5 and V is TRBV18, with unresolved D. The germline gives CDR1 KGHSH, CDR2 LQKENI. The CDR3 sequence is 13 residues long. Trimming took 3 bases from V and 4 from J, leaving 7 bases between them. Full variable domain (missing parts from reference TRBV18 and TRBJ1-5): NAGVMQNPRHLVRRRGQEARLRCSPMKGHSHVYWYRQLPEEGLKFMVYLQKENIIDESGMPKERFSAEFPKEGPSILRIQQVVRGDSAAYFCASSPGSNQPQHFGDGTRLSIL.

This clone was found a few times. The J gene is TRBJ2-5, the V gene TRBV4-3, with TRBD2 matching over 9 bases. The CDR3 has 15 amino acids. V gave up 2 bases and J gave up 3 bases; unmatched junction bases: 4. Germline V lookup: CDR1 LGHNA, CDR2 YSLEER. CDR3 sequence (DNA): TGCGCCAGCAGCCAATTCCGCGGGGGGGAAGAGACCCAGTACTTC. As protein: CASSQFRGGEETQYF.

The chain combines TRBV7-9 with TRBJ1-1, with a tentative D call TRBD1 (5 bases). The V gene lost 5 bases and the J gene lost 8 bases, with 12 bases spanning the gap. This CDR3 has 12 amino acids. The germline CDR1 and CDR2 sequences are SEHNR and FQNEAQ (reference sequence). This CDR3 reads CASSNRQPEAFF. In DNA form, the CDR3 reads TGTGCCAGCAGCAACCGACAGCCCGAAGCTTTCTTT.

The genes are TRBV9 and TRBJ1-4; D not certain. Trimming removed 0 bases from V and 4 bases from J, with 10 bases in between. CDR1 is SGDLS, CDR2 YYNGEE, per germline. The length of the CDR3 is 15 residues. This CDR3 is CASSVGTIVNEKLFF. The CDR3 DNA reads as TGTGCCAGCAGCGTAGGAACAATCGTTAATGAAAAACTGTTTTTT.

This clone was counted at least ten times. The CDR3: CASSLYIVPGGPTYNEQFF. The CDR3 nucleotides read TGTGCCAGCAGCTTATATATCGTACCGGGGGGGCCCACCTACAATGAGCAGTTCTTC. The chain recombines TRBV13 with TRBJ2-1; 8 nucleotides agree with TRBD2. The germline V gene encodes CDR1 PRHDT and CDR2 FYEKMQ (reference sequence). The CDR3 extends over 19 amino acids. With 2 bases clipped from V and 2 bases from J, the junction kept 14 bases outside the gene matches.

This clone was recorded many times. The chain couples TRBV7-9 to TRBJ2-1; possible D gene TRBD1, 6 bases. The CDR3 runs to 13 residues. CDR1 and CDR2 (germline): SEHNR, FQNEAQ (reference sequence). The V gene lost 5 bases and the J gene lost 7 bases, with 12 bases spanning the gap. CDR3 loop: CASSQGQSNEQFF. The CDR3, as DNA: TGTGCCAGCAGCCAAGGACAGTCTAATGAGCAGTTCTTC.

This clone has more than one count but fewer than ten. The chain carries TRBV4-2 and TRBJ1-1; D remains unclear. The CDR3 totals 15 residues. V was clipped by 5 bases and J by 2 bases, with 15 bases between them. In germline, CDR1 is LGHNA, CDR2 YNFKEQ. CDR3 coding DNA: TGTGCCAGCAGCTTGCAGCTCGGCATCAACACTGAAGCTTTCTTT. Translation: CASSLQLGINTEAFF.